This T cell receptor beta chain emerged from a study of T cell changes during pregnancy in multiple sclerosis. CDR3 length equals 14 residues. Trimming left V 3 bases short and J 0 bases short, with 8 bases between. CDR1 and CDR2 (germline): MNHNY, SVGAGI (reference sequence). This clone has at least ten counts. The table came from immunoSEQ multiplex PCR; TCRdb's copy has only in-frame clones and leaves some out. The data hold around 44,000 clones, with roughly 93% observed a single time. This chain links TRBV6-6 with TRBJ2-5; tentatively, D is TRBD2 (6 bases). This TCR came from a female donor with multiple sclerosis, enrolled in a pregnancy study. The sequencing here drew on CD8+ T cells from peripheral blood mononuclear cells, taken in the third trimester of pregnancy. CDR3 amino acids: CASSYTGDQETQYF. The CDR3 coding sequence is TGTGCCAGCAGTTATACGGGGGACCAAGAGACCCAGTACTTC.